Listed below are T cell receptor beta chains from one sample, sequenced in a study of T-cell reconstitution after alpha-beta-depleted transplantation in children. TCRdb redid the calling of the PCR reads with MiXCR, one entry per CDR3 protein. The sample carries about 580,000 distinct CDR3 sequences, 23% recorded once. The specimen comprised PBMCs, mostly from graft donor cells, sampled 360 days after TCRalphabeta/CD19-depleted stem cell transplant. The receptor source for this set is a boy under two years old who had a stem cell transplant for acute myeloid leukemia, so the T cells may come from the graft donor. Each CDR3 is given with its conserved first and last residue. A D gene is named only where the DNA matches it firmly. Part of the rows lack a size; the others show once, few, many or a class for expanded clones.

16	TRBD2	TRBJ2-1	TRBV7-3	few	CASSPRGLAGENEQFF	TGTGCCAGCAGCCCGCGGGGACTAGCGGGGGAAAATGAGCAGTTCTTC
14	.	TRBJ2-7	TRBV4-1	.	CASSQVTVSYEQYF	TGCGCCAGCAGCCAAGTGACAGTTTCCTACGAGCAGTACTTC
15	.	TRBJ1-3	TRBV7-2	many	CASSPRTASGNTIYF	TGTGCCAGCAGCCCCCGGACAGCCTCTGGAAACACCATATATTTT
15	TRBD2	TRBJ2-1	TRBV20-1	many	CSARDRTSYYNEQFF	TGCAGTGCTAGAGATAGGACTAGCTATTACAATGAGCAGTTCTTC
15	.	TRBJ2-3	TRBV7-3	.	CASSLRWRHTDTQYF	TGTGCCAGCAGCTTAAGGTGGCGCCACACAGATACGCAGTATTTT
15	.	TRBJ2-3	TRBV7-2	.	CASSSRQMRTDTQYF	TGTGCCAGCAGCTCACGGCAGATGCGCACAGATACGCAGTATTTT
12	.	TRBJ1-6	TRBV18	.	CASSPNRGALHF	TGTGCCAGCTCCCCAAACCGGGGGGCTCTCCACTTT
12	.	TRBJ2-5	TRBV24-1	.	CATSGGSETQYF	TGTGCCACCAGCGGTGGGTCGGAGACCCAGTACTTC
16	TRBD1	TRBJ2-1	TRBV7-9	.	CASSPSTGGIYNEQFF	TGTGCCAGCAGCCCCTCAACAGGGGGCATCTACAATGAGCAGTTCTTC
14	.	TRBJ2-2	TRBV14	.	CASSQYLVPGELFF	TGTGCCAGCAGCCAATATTTAGTTCCCGGGGAGCTGTTTTTT
12	.	TRBJ2-1	TRBV12-3/TRBV12-4	.	CASRATGGEQFF	TGTGCCAGCAGAGCCACAGGAGGTGAGCAGTTCTTC
13	.	TRBJ1-1	TRBV27	.	CASRLGSGSEAFF	TGTGCCAGCAGATTAGGGTCGGGGAGTGAAGCTTTCTTT
15	TRBD2	TRBJ2-1	TRBV6-4	few	CASSALAGGYNEQFF	TGTGCCAGCAGTGCCCTAGCGGGGGGGTACAATGAGCAGTTCTTC
15	TRBD2	TRBJ2-1	TRBV2	many	CASSDLQRGRNEQFF	TGTGCCAGCAGTGATCTCCAGCGGGGGAGGAATGAGCAGTTCTTC
14	TRBD1	TRBJ2-3	TRBV7-9	few	CASSSGQGRNTQYF	TGTGCCAGCAGCTCTGGACAGGGGAGAAATACGCAGTATTTT